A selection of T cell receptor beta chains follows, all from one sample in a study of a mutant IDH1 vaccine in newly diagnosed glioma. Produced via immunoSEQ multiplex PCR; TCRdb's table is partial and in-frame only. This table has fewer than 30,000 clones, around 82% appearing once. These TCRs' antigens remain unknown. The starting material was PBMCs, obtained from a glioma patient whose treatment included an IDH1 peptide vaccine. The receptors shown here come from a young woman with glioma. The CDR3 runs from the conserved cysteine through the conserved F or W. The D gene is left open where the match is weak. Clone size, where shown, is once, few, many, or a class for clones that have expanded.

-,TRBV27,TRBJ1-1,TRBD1,CASSLSPGGNTEAFF,TGTGCCAGCAGTTTATCTCCAGGGGGCAACACTGAAGCTTTCTTT
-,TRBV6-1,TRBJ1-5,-,CASSERANQPQHF,TGTGCCAGCAGTGAACGGGCGAATCAGCCCCAGCATTTT
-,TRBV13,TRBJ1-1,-,CASSLGHLTNTEAFF,TGTGCCAGCAGCTTAGGCCATTTAACGAACACTGAAGCTTTCTTT
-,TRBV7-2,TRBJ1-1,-,CASSLIVGGGNEAFF,TGTGCCAGCAGCTTAATAGTGGGCGGGGGCAATGAAGCTTTCTTT
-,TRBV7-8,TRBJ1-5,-,CASSLAGGARQPQHF,TGTGCCAGCAGCTTAGCAGGGGGGGCGAGACAGCCCCAGCATTTT
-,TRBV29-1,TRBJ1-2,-,CSVEGHRNYGYTF,TGCAGCGTTGAAGGACACCGTAACTATGGCTACACCTTC
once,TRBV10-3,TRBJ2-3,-,CAISESTTDTQYF,TGTGCCATCAGTGAGTCAACCACAGATACGCAGTATTTT
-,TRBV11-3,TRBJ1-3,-,CASSGSDSSGNTIYF,TGTGCCAGCAGCGGGTCGGACAGCTCTGGAAACACCATATATTTT
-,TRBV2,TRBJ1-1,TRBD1,CASSETGWTEAFF,TGTGCCAGCAGTGAGACAGGGTGGACTGAAGCTTTCTTT
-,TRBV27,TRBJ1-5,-,CASSLRVPDSNQPQHF,TGTGCCAGCTCCCTCCGGGTACCGGATAGCAATCAGCCCCAGCATTTT
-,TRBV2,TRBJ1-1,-,CASRLQGGLPEAFF,TGTGCCAGCAGATTACAGGGTGGCTTGCCTGAAGCTTTCTTT
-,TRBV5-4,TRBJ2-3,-,CASSPNTDTQYF,TGTGCCAGCAGCCCCAACACAGATACGCAGTATTTT